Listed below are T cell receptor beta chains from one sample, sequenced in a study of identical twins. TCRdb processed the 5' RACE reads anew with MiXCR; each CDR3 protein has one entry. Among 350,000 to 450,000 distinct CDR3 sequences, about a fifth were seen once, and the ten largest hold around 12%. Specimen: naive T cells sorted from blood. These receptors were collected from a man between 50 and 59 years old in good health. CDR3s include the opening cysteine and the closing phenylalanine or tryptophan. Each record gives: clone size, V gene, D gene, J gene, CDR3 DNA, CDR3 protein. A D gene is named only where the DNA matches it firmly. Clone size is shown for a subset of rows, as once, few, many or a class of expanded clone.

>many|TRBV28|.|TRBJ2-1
TGTGCCAGCAGTTTAAGTGACAGCAAAAACAATGAGCAGTTCTTC
CASSLSDSKNNEQFF
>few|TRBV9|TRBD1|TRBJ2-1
TGTGCCAGCAGCCCCCGGACAGGGGGCTCCTACAATGAGCAGTTCTTC
CASSPRTGGSYNEQFF
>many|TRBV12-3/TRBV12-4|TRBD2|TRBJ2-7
TGTGCCAGCAGTTTATCGGCTAGCGGGAGTTACGAGCAGTACTTC
CASSLSASGSYEQYF
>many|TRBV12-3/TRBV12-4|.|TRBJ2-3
TGTGCCTCCCGAAGTTGGGGCTCAGATACGCAGTATTTT
CASRSWGSDTQYF
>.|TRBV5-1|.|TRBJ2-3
TGCGCCAGCAGCTCCACGGGTTGGGACACAGATACGCAGTATTTT
CASSSTGWDTDTQYF
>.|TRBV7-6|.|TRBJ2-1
TGTGCCAGCAGTTCCCTAGGGATTGAGCAGTTCTTC
CASSSLGIEQFF
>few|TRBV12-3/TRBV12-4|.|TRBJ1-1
TGTGCCAGCAGTCTCGGGAGGCGGACTGAAGCTTTCTTT
CASSLGRRTEAFF
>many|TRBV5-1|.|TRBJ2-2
TGCGCCAGCAGCTTGGTTGCAGACCCTAACACCGGGGAGCTGTTTTTT
CASSLVADPNTGELFF
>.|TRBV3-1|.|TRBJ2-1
TGTGCCAGCAGCCATATAACAAATTCCTACAATGAGCAGTTCTTC
CASSHITNSYNEQFF
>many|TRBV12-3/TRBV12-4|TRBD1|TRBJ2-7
TGTGCCAGCAGCTCCGGACAGGGGCGCTACGAGCAGTACTTC
CASSSGQGRYEQYF
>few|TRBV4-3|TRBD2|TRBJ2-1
TGCGCCAGCAGCCAAGATGGCCTAGCGGGAGGTGAGCAGTTCTTC
CASSQDGLAGGEQFF
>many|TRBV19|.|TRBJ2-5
TGTGCCAGTAGTGGGCCACCTCAAGAGACCCAGTACTTC
CASSGPPQETQYF
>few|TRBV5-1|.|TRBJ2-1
TGCGCCAGCAGCTTTGTCCAGGGGTACAATGAGCAGTTCTTC
CASSFVQGYNEQFF
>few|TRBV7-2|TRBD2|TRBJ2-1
TGTGCCAGCAGCTTAGAGATTAGCGGGATATATGAGCAGTTCTTC
CASSLEISGIYEQFF
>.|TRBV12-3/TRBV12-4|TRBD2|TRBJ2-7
TGTGCCAGCAGTTTTGGGATTAGCGGGAGAGCGTTAAAGCAGTACTTC
CASSFGISGRALKQYF
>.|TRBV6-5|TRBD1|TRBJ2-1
TGTGCCAGCAGTTACTCGAGGGTTAGGTCAGGGGGCGAGCAGTTCTTC
CASSYSRVRSGGEQFF
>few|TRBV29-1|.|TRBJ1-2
TGCAGCGTGGACTCAACTGATGGCTACACCTTC
CSVDSTDGYTF
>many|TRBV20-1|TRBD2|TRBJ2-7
TGCAGTGCTAGAGAATCCACTAGCGGGGGGGAGGAGCAGTACTTC
CSARESTSGGEEQYF
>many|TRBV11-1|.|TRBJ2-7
TGTGCCAGCAGCTCCCGGAACTCCAAGCCGGGGGTTTCCTACGAGCAGTACTTC
CASSSRNSKPGVSYEQYF
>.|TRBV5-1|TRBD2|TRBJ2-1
TGCGCCAGCAGCTTGTCCGGGACTAGCGGACCCAATGAGCAGTTCTTC
CASSLSGTSGPNEQFF
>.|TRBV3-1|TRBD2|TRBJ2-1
TGTGCCAGCAGCCAAGTGCGGACTAGTGTCAATGAGCAGTTCTTC
CASSQVRTSVNEQFF
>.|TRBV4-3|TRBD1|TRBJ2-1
TGCGCCAGCAGCCAAAGGTACCGCCGGGACAGATACAATGAGCAGTTCTTC
CASSQRYRRDRYNEQFF
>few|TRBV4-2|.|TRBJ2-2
TGTGCCAGCAGCCTCGAGTACAACACCGGGGAGCTGTTTTTT
CASSLEYNTGELFF
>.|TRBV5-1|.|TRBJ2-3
TGCGCCAGCCGCGGGGGCGGCGCAGATACGCAGTATTTT
CASRGGGADTQYF
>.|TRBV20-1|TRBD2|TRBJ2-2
TGCAGTGCTAGTGTCGGACTAGCGGGAGTAGCGGGCACCGGGGAGCTGTTTTTT
CSASVGLAGVAGTGELFF
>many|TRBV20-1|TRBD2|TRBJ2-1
TGCAGTGCTAGAGATTTACGGGGGGTCAACAATGAGCAGTTCTTC
CSARDLRGVNNEQFF
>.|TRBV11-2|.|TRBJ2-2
TGTGCCAGCAGTGGGGGGCGATTGGGGGAGCTGTTTTTT
CASSGGRLGELFF
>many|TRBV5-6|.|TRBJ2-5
TGTGCCAGCAGCCCAGTTCGGGGTATCAAAGAGACCCAGTACTTC
CASSPVRGIKETQYF
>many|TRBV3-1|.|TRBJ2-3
TGTGCCAGCAGCCAAGATCAAGGTAGCGCAGATACGCAGTATTTT
CASSQDQGSADTQYF
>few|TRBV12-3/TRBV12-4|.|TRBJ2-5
TGTGCCAGCAGTCTCGGGCCTCTCGAAGAGACCCAGTACTTC
CASSLGPLEETQYF
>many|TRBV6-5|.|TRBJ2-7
TGTGCCAGCAGTTACTTTCGAGGGGCCTACGAGCAGTACTTC
CASSYFRGAYEQYF
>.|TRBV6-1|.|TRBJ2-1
TGTGCCAGCAGTCCCGAACCCCACATCTCCTACAATGAGCAGTTCTTC
CASSPEPHISYNEQFF
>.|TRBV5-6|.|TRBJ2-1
TGTGCCAGCAGCTGGGTGGGGGACTACAATGAGCAGTTCTTC
CASSWVGDYNEQFF
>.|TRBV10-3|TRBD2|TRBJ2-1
TGTGCCATCAAAACTAGCGGGGCGGACAATGAGCAGTTCTTC
CAIKTSGADNEQFF
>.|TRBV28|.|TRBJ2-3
TGTGCCAGCATCCACGGCGCGGGGCGGGATACGCAGTATTTT
CASIHGAGRDTQYF
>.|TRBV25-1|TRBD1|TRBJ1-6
TGTGCCAGCAGTGGGAACAGGGGGTACCTTAATTCACCCCTCCACTTT
CASSGNRGYLNSPLHF
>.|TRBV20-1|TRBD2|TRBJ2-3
TGCAGTGCTACCCCTAGCGGGGGGGTACGCACGCAGTATTTT
CSATPSGGVRTQYF
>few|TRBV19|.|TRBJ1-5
TGTGCCAGTAGTATTGGGAGGGACAATCAGCCCCAGCATTTT
CASSIGRDNQPQHF
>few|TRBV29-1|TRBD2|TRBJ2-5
TGCAGCGTTGTCGCGGGAGGGGTAGAGACCCAGTACTTC
CSVVAGGVETQYF
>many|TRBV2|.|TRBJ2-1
TGTGCCAGCAGTTTAGTCAGGTACAATGAGCAGTTCTTC
CASSLVRYNEQFF
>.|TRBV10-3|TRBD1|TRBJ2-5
TGTGCCATCAGTGTGACAGGGGAGACCCAGTACTTC
CAISVTGETQYF
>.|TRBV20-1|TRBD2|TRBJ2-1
TGCAGTGCGCGAGTAGGGCTAGCGGGGGATCATGAGCAGTTCTTC
CSARVGLAGDHEQFF
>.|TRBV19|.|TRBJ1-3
TGTGCCAGTAGCCCGGGACTCGGAAGCTCTGGAAACACCATATATTTT
CASSPGLGSSGNTIYF
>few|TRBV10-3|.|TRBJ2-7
TGTGCCAGCTTCATGAGTGAAGGCTCCTACGAGCAGTACTTC
CASFMSEGSYEQYF
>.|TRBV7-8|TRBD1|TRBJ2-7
TGTGCCAGCAGCGTAGCGGACAGGGGTCGGGAGTACTTC
CASSVADRGREYF
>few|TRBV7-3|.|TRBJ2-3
TGTGCCAGCAGCTTAATTCCAAGTTCAGATACGCAGTATTTT
CASSLIPSSDTQYF
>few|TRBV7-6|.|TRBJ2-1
TGTGCCAGCAGCCCAGACCCTGGGACTGGATTTGATGAGCAGTTCTTC
CASSPDPGTGFDEQFF
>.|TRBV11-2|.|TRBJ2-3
TGTGCCAGCAGCTTACGGATCGGGGGAACAGATACGCAGTATTTT
CASSLRIGGTDTQYF
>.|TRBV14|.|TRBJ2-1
TGTGCCAGCAGCCAAGCCCTGGGATGGAATGAGCAGTTCTTC
CASSQALGWNEQFF
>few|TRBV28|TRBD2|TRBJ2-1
TGTGCCAGCAGCCTCAGGCTAGCGGGAGGACGGGAGCAGTTCTTC
CASSLRLAGGREQFF
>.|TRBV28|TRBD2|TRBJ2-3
TGTGCCAGCAGTTTGGCTAGCGGGGGGCCCACAGATACGCAGTATTTT
CASSLASGGPTDTQYF
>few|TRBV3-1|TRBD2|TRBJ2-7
TGTGCCAGCAGCCAAGGAGGACTAGCGGGAGGATACGAGCAGTACTTC
CASSQGGLAGGYEQYF
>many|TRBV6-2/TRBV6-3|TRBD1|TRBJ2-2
TGTGCCAGCAGTTACTATAGGACAGGGAACACCGGGGAGCTGTTTTTT
CASSYYRTGNTGELFF
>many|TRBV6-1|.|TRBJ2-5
TGTGCCAGCAGTGTACGAGGGTGGGAGACCCAGTACTTC
CASSVRGWETQYF